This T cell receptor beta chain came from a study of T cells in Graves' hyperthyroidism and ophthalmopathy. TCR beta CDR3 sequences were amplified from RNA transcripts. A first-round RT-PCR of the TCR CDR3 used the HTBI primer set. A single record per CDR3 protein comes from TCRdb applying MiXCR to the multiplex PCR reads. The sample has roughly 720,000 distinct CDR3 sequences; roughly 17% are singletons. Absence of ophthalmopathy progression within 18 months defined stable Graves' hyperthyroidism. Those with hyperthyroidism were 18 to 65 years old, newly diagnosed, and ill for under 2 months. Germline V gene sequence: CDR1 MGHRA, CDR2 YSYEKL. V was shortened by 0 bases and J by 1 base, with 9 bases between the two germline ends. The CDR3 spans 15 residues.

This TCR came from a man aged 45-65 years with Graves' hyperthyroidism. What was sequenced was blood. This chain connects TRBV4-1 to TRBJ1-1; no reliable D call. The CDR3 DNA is TGCGCCAGCAGCCAAGACAGAAGTTGGAACACTGAAGCTTTCTTT. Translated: CASSQDRSWNTEAFF.